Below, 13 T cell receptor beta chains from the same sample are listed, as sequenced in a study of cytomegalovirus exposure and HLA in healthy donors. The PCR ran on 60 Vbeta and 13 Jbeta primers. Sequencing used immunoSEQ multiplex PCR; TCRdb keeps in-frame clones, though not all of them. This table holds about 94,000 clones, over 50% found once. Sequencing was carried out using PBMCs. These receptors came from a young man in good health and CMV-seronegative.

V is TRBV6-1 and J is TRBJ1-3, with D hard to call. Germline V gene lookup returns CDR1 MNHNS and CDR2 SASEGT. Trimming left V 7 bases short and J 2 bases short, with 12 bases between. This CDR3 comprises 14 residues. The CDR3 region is CASTRERAGNTIYF. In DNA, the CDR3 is TGTGCCAGCACGAGGGAAAGGGCTGGAAACACCATATATTTT.

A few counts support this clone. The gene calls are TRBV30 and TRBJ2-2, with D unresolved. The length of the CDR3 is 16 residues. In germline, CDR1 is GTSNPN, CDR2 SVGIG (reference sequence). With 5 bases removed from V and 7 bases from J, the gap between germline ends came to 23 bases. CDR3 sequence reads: CAWPIRDCPTDGELFF. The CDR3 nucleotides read TGTGCCTGGCCAATCCGTGACTGCCCAACGGACGGGGAGCTGTTTTTT. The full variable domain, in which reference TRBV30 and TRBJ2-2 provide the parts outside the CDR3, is SQTIHQWPATLVQPVGSPLSLECTVEGTSNPNLYWYRQAAGRGLQLLFYSVGIGQISSEVPQNLSASRPQDRQFILSSKKLLLSDSGFYLCAWPIRDCPTDGELFFGEGSRLTVL.

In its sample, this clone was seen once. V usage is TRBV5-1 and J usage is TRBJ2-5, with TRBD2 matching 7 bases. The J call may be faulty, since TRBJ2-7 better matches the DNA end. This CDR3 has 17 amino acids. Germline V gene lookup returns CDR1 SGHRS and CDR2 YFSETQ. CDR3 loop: CASHTAPLTSLYYEQYF. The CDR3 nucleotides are TGCGCCAGCCACACCGCCCCTCTGACTAGCTTATACTACGAGCAGTACTTC.

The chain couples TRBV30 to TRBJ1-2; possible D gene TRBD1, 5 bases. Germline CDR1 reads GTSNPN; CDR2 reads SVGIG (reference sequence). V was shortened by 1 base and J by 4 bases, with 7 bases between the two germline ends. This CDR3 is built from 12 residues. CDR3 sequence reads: CAWSEGLYGYTF. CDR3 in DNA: TGTGCCTGGAGTGAGGGGCTCTATGGCTACACCTTC.

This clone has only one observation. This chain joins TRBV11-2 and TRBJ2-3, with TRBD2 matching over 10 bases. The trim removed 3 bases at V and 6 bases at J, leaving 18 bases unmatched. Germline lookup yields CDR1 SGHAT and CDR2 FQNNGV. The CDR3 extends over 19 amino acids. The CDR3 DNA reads TGTGCCAGCAGCTTTAGAGGGGCAACTAGCGGGGTGGGCGGGGATACGCAGTATTTT. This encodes CASSFRGATSGVGGDTQYF.

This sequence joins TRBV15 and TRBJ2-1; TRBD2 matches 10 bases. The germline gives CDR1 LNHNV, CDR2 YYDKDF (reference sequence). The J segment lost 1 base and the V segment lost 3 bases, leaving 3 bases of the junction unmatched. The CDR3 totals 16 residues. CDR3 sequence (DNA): TGTGCCACCAGCAGCGGGACTAGCGCTTCCTACAATGAGCAGTTCTTC. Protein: CATSSGTSASYNEQFF.

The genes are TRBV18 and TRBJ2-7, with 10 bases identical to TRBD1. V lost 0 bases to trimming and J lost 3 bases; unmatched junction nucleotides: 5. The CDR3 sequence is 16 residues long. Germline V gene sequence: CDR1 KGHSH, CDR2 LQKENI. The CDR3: CASSPPVRTGGYEQYF. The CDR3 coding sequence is TGTGCCAGCTCACCACCTGTCCGGACAGGGGGCTACGAGCAGTACTTC.

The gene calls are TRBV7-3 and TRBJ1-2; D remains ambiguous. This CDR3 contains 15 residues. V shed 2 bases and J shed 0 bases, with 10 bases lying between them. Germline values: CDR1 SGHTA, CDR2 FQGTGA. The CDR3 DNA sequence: TGTGCCAGCAGCTTAGGTCCGGGTTCTAACTATGGCTACACCTTC. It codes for CASSLGPGSNYGYTF. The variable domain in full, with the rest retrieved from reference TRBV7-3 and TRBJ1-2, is GAGVSQTPSNKVTEKGKYVELRCDPISGHTALYWYRQSLGQGPEFLIYFQGTGAADDSGLPNDRFFAVRPEGSVSTLKIQRTERGDSAVYLCASSLGPGSNYGYTFGSGTRLTVV.

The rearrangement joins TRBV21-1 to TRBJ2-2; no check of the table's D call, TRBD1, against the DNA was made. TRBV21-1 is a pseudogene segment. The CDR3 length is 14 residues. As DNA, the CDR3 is TGTGCCAGCAGCAACAGGGTTTACACCGGGGAGCTGTTTTTT. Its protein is CASSNRVYTGELFF.

The CDR3 is CASSWEGWANTEAFF. As DNA, the CDR3 is TGTGCCAGCAGCTGGGAGGGATGGGCAAACACTGAAGCTTTCTTT. The gene calls are TRBV5-8 and TRBJ1-1; D gene ambiguous. The germline gives CDR1 SGHTS, CDR2 YDEGEE. The V end lost 3 bases, the J end lost 2 bases, and 14 bases lay between the germline ends. CDR3 size: 15 residues.

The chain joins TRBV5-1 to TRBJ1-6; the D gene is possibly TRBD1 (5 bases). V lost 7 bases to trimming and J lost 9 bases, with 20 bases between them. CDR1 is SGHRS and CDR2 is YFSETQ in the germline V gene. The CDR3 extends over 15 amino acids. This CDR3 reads CASPPCGGVGSPLHF. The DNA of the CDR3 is TGCGCCAGCCCGCCCTGCGGAGGGGTTGGTTCACCCCTCCACTTT.

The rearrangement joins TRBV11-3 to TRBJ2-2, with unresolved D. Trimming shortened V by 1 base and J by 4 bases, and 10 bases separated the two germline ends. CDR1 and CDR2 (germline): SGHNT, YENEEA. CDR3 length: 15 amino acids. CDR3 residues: CASSLGLGGTGELFF. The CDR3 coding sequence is TGTGCCAGCAGCTTAGGGTTAGGCGGCACCGGGGAGCTGTTTTTT.

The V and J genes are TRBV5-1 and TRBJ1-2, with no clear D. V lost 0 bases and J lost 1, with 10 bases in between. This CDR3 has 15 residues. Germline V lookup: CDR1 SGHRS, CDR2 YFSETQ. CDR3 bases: TGCGCCAGCAGCTTGGGACTGCTTTATAACTATGGCTACACCTTC. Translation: CASSLGLLYNYGYTF.